This T cell receptor (beta chain) was identified during a study of cytomegalovirus exposure and HLA in healthy donors. Clones were read by immunoSEQ multiplex PCR, and TCRdb kept only the in-frame ones, dropping some. The repertoire holds 150,000 to 200,000 clones, 75% to 90% seen once, with 15% to 20% in the top ten. Sequencing was done on a sample of PBMCs. The sequence was collected from a man between 18 and 29 years old in good health and CMV-seropositive.

Here the CDR3 reads CASSLAGELSYNEQFF. CDR3 coding DNA: TGTGCCAGCTCACTAGCGGGGGAGCTCTCCTACAATGAGCAGTTCTTC. The V gene is TRBV18, the J gene TRBJ2-1; 9 positions agree with TRBD2. CDR1 is KGHSH and CDR2 is LQKENI in the germline V gene. This CDR3 contains 16 residues. The J segment lost 0 bases and the V segment lost 4 bases, leaving 4 bases of the junction unmatched.